The clone carrying this T cell receptor (beta chain) was observed a few times. The antigen is unknown. This sample was taken from a study of identical twins. Whole-study results and caveats: Models predicted too little out-of-frame TCR alpha sharing in monozygotic twins.

Each CDR3 protein is one row after TCRdb ran MiXCR on the 5' RACE reads. The data hold 300,000 or so distinct CDR3 sequences, with roughly 9.8% observed a single time. The CDR3 runs 12 residues. Germline-derived CDR1 and CDR2 are SGHTA and FQGNSA. Trimming left V 1 base short and J 12 bases short, with 7 bases between. These data were also reused for a study on yellow fever vaccine responses in identical twins.

The TCR was taken from a woman under 30 in good health. The V and J genes are TRBV7-2 and TRBJ1-6; D uncertain. The material sequenced was CD8+ T cells sorted from blood. The CDR3 spells CASSLVTRPLHF. DNA of the CDR3: TGTGCCAGCAGCTTAGTCACCAGACCCCTCCACTTT.